This T cell receptor (beta chain) is drawn from a study of CD8 T cells in ankylosing spondylitis. General study points: Reported data indicate significant enrichment of disease-linked clones within matched ankylosing spondylitis synovial fluid. Among TCR beta sequences, a motif of eight highly homologous variants appeared characteristic of ankylosing spondylitis blood. Before this, some motif variants had been reported in reactive arthritis synovial fluid and blood.

Each CDR3 protein gets one entry after TCRdb re-called the 5' RACE reads with MiXCR. The sample lists 200,000 to 250,000 distinct CDR3 sequences, 15% to 20% seen once, with roughly 43% in the top ten. Per the germline V gene, CDR1 is LGHDT and CDR2 is YNNKEL (reference sequence). The CDR3 is 14 residues long. V shed 5 bases, J shed 2 bases, and the junction held 4 bases outside the gene matches. This clonotype was seen a few times. The antigen remains unidentified. This clonotype was obtained from a male donor with ankylosing spondylitis. The material sequenced was blood, either unsorted or a sorted T cell fraction (not recorded which). The J gene is TRBJ2-5, the V gene TRBV3-1, with TRBD1 identical over 8 bases. The CDR3: CASSARTGQETQYF. CDR3 sequence (DNA): TGTGCCAGCAGCGCCCGGACAGGGCAAGAGACCCAGTACTTC.